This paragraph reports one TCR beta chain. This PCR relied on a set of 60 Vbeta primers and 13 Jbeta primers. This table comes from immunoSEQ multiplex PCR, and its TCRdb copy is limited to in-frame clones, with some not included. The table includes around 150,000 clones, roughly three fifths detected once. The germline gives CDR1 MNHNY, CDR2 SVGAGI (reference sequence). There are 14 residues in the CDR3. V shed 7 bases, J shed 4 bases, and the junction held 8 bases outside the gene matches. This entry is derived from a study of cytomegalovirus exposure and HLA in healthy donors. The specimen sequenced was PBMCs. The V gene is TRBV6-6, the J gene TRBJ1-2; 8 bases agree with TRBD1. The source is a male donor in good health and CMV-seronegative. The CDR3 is CASTPGGPLYGYTF. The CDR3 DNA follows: TGTGCCAGCACACCAGGGGGCCCCCTCTATGGCTACACCTTC.